Listed below are T cell receptor beta chains from one sample, sequenced in a study of T cells in Graves' hyperthyroidism and ophthalmopathy. TCRdb recomputed calls from the multiplex PCR reads with MiXCR, one row per CDR3 protein. The sample carries 600,000 or so distinct CDR3 sequences, approximately 14% recorded once. The sequenced material came from blood. The receptor source for this set is a woman between 45 and 65 years old with Graves' ophthalmopathy. The CDR3 runs from the conserved cysteine through the conserved F or W. A D gene is named only where the DNA matches it firmly. The size field is filled for only some rows; it gives once, few, many or a size class.

>many|TRBV7-9|TRBJ2-7|TRBD1
CASSPGQVSYEQYF
TGTGCCAGCAGCCCCGGACAGGTCTCCTACGAGCAGTACTTC
>NA|TRBV12-3/TRBV12-4|TRBJ1-3|NA
CASSFAGDTIYF
TGTGCCAGCAGTTTTGCCGGCGACACCATATATTTT
>NA|TRBV7-8|TRBJ2-5|NA
CASSLENPLAQTQYF
TGTGCCAGCAGCTTAGAGAACCCGCTAGCCCAGACCCAGTACTTC
>many|TRBV4-3|TRBJ2-7|NA
CASSQQAPKGEQYF
TGCGCCAGCAGCCAACAAGCGCCGAAGGGCGAGCAGTACTTC
>NA|TRBV6-4|TRBJ2-1|NA
CASSSHPLPSARNEQFF
TGTGCCAGCAGTTCTCACCCACTACCCAGCGCCCGTAATGAGCAGTTCTTC
>NA|TRBV5-6|TRBJ2-1|NA
CASSSNYRRYNEQFF
TGTGCCAGCAGCTCAAATTACAGGAGATACAATGAGCAGTTCTTC
>many|TRBV2|TRBJ2-3|NA
CASSELDRPSLTDTQYF
TGTGCCAGCAGTGAATTAGATCGACCCAGCTTAACAGATACGCAGTATTTT
>many|TRBV12-3/TRBV12-4|TRBJ1-2|NA
CASSSVWGYTF
TGTGCCAGCAGTTCCGTTTGGGGCTACACCTTC
>many|TRBV7-2|TRBJ1-5|NA
CASSLDGGGYQPQHF
TGTGCCAGCAGCTTAGACGGTGGGGGATATCAGCCCCAGCATTTT
>many|TRBV28|TRBJ2-1|NA
CASSLYYEGEQFF
TGTGCCAGCAGTTTATATTATGAGGGTGAGCAGTTCTTC
>few|TRBV4-3|TRBJ1-6|NA
CASSQDSGWGSPLHF
TGCGCCAGCAGCCAAGATAGCGGATGGGGTTCACCCCTCCACTTT
>many|TRBV7-9|TRBJ2-3|TRBD1
CASSWGQGAYTQYF
TGTGCCAGCAGCTGGGGACAGGGGGCATATACGCAGTATTTT
>few|TRBV10-3|TRBJ2-7|TRBD2
CAISETLGRAYEQYF
TGTGCCATCAGTGAAACACTCGGGAGGGCCTACGAGCAGTACTTC
>many|TRBV12-3/TRBV12-4|TRBJ2-3|NA
CASSLEEYRVGADTQYF
TGTGCCAGCAGTTTAGAAGAATACAGGGTGGGCGCGGATACGCAGTATTTT
>many|TRBV20-1|TRBJ2-1|NA
CSARVTALYNEQFF
TGCAGTGCTAGAGTGACGGCCCTTTACAATGAGCAGTTCTTC
>many|TRBV6-1|TRBJ2-5|NA
CASSKGQPQETQYF
TGTGCCAGCAGCAAGGGACAACCCCAAGAGACCCAGTACTTC
>many|TRBV12-3/TRBV12-4|TRBJ1-5|NA
CASSLGQGSHQPQHF
TGTGCCAGCAGTTTAGGGCAAGGAAGTCATCAGCCCCAGCATTTT
>NA|TRBV28|TRBJ2-1|TRBD2
CASSSGGTSGYNEQFF
TGTGCCAGCAGTTCAGGAGGGACTAGCGGGTACAATGAGCAGTTCTTC
>many|TRBV7-3|TRBJ2-1|NA
CASSLNLNNEQFF
TGTGCCAGCAGCTTAAATCTGAACAATGAGCAGTTCTTC
>many|TRBV27|TRBJ2-5|NA
CASSPTAELYQETQYF
TGTGCCAGCAGTCCTACAGCGGAACTGTACCAAGAGACCCAGTACTTC
>many|TRBV11-1|TRBJ1-1|NA
CASSPTVWVTEAFF
TGTGCCAGCAGCCCGACAGTTTGGGTCACTGAAGCTTTCTTT
>many|TRBV20-1|TRBJ1-4|TRBD1
CSAPKPQGAYEKLFF
TGCAGTGCGCCTAAACCGCAGGGGGCTTATGAAAAACTGTTTTTT
>few|TRBV7-3|TRBJ2-3|TRBD2
CASSYGTSADTQYF
TGTGCCAGCAGCTATGGGACTAGCGCAGATACGCAGTATTTT
>few|TRBV20-1|TRBJ2-5|TRBD2
CSARPGLAQETQYF
TGCAGTGCTAGACCGGGACTAGCCCAAGAGACCCAGTACTTC
>many|TRBV11-2|TRBJ2-7|NA
CASSLFHPPYEQYF
TGTGCCAGCAGCTTATTCCACCCACCCTACGAGCAGTACTTC
>many|TRBV28|TRBJ2-1|NA
CASTSWGGAFF
TGTGCCAGCACCTCCTGGGGTGGGGCGTTCTTC
>many|TRBV7-9|TRBJ1-1|NA
CASSLDRQALNTEAFF
TGTGCCAGCAGCTTAGATAGACAGGCTCTGAACACTGAAGCTTTCTTT
>many|TRBV18|TRBJ1-6|NA
CASSPQGVAYNSPLHF
TGTGCCAGCTCACCACAGGGTGTCGCCTATAATTCACCCCTCCACTTT
>few|TRBV6-5|TRBJ2-2|NA
CASSYSLARANTGELFF
TGTGCCAGCAGTTACTCGTTGGCCAGGGCTAACACCGGGGAGCTGTTTTTT
>NA|TRBV4-1|TRBJ2-3|NA
CASSQVNSLTDTQYF
TGCGCCAGCAGCCAAGTGAACAGTCTGACAGATACGCAGTATTTT
>many|TRBV24-1|TRBJ2-3|NA
CATSDLKGYSTDTQYF
TGTGCCACCAGTGATTTAAAGGGATATAGCACAGATACGCAGTATTTT
>few|TRBV18|TRBJ1-6|NA
CASSPTDGNGDNSPLHF
TGTGCCAGCTCACCAACGGACGGCAACGGGGATAATTCACCCCTCCACTTT
>many|TRBV7-9|TRBJ1-1|TRBD1
CASSLASWMDRGTEAFF
TGTGCCAGCAGCTTAGCCTCCTGGATGGACAGGGGGACTGAAGCTTTCTTT
>NA|TRBV4-2|TRBJ2-3|TRBD2
CASSPLAGPGTDTQYF
TGTGCCAGCAGCCCCCTAGCGGGTCCCGGCACAGATACGCAGTATTTT
>NA|TRBV6-2/TRBV6-3|TRBJ2-5|NA
CASSCSRKVPDQYF
TGTGCCAGCAGTTGCTCGCGCAAGGTCCCAGACCAGTACTTC
>many|TRBV7-2|TRBJ2-3|NA
CASSFNRGDTQYF
TGTGCCAGCAGTTTCAACCGGGGTGATACGCAGTATTTT
>many|TRBV18|TRBJ2-1|TRBD1
CASWRTGGQNEQFF
TGTGCCAGCTGGCGGACAGGGGGTCAGAATGAGCAGTTCTTC
>many|TRBV7-2|TRBJ2-7|TRBD1
CASSLARQGASYEQYF
TGTGCCAGCAGCTTAGCGAGGCAGGGGGCCTCCTACGAGCAGTACTTC
>many|TRBV20-1|TRBJ1-1|NA
CSASGQGYTEAFF
TGCAGTGCTTCAGGTCAGGGGTACACTGAAGCTTTCTTT
>NA|TRBV6-5|TRBJ1-1|NA
CASSYSDPRTEAFF
TGTGCCAGCAGTTACTCGGATCCGCGCACTGAAGCTTTCTTT
>many|TRBV27|TRBJ2-3|TRBD2
CASSLRTSGADTQYF
TGTGCCAGCAGTTTACGGACTAGCGGCGCAGATACGCAGTATTTT
>many|TRBV5-1|TRBJ2-5|NA
CASSPWTEETQYF
TGCGCCAGCAGCCCCTGGACAGAAGAGACCCAGTACTTC
>many|TRBV12-5|TRBJ2-1|TRBD2
CASGLGTSKYNEQFF
TGTGCTAGTGGTTTGGGGACTAGCAAATACAATGAGCAGTTCTTC
>NA|TRBV12-3/TRBV12-4|TRBJ1-6|NA
CAGSLSGRSSPLHF
TGTGCCGGCAGTTTATCAGGGAGAAGTTCACCCCTCCACTTT